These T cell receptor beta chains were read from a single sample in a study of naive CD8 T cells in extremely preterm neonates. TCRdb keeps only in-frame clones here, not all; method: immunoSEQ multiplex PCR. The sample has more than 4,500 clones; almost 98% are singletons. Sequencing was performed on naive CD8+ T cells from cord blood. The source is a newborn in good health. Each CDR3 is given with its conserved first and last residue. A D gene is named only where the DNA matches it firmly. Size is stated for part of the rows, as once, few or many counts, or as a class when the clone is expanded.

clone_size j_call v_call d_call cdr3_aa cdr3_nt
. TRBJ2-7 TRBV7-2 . CASSESSRTSYEQYF TGTGCCAGCAGCGAGTCTAGCCGAACCTCCTACGAGCAGTACTTC
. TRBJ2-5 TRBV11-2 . CASSLDSWNGVQETQYF TGTGCCAGCAGCTTAGATAGTTGGAACGGGGTACAAGAGACCCAGTACTTC
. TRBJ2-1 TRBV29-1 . CSVEGHEQFF TGCAGCGTTGAAGGGCATGAGCAGTTCTTC
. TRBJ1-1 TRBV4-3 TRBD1 CASSEYRGTEAFF TGCGCCAGCAGCGAGTACAGGGGCACTGAAGCTTTCTTT
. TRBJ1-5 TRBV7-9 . CASSLSSGNQPQHF TGTGCCAGCAGCTTATCGTCAGGGAATCAGCCCCAGCATTTT
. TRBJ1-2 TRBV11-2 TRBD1 CASSVYRGDYGYTF TGTGCCAGCAGCGTCTACAGGGGTGACTATGGCTACACCTTC
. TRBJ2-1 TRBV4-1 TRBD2 CASSQETSGYNEQFF TGCGCCAGCAGCCAAGAGACTAGCGGCTACAATGAGCAGTTCTTC
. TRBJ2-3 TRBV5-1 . CASSLASPDTQYF TGCGCCAGCAGCTTGGCGTCCCCAGATACGCAGTATTTT
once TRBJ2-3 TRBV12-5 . CASGLTSTDTQYF TGTGCTAGTGGTTTGACTAGCACAGATACGCAGTATTTT
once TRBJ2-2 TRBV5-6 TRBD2 CASSPGLAGEGGELFF TGTGCCAGCAGCCCGGGACTAGCGGGAGAGGGCGGGGAGCTGTTTTTT
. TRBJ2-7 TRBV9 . CASSPQDYYEQYF TGTGCCAGCAGCCCACAGGACTACTACGAGCAGTACTTC
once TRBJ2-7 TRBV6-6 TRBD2 CASSIRTSGDEQYF TGTGCCAGCAGTATTCGGACTAGCGGGGACGAGCAGTACTTC
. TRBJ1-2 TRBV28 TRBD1 CAITPTGAGDGYTF TGTGCCATTACCCCGACAGGGGCAGGGGATGGCTACACCTTC
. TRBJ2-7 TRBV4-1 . CASSQLASFSYEQYF TGCGCCAGCAGCCAATTAGCGTCCTTCTCCTACGAGCAGTACTTC
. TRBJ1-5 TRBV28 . CASSITVGLGNQPQHF TGTGCCAGCAGTATTACAGTTGGGTTAGGCAATCAGCCCCAGCATTTT
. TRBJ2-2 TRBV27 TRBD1 CASSLGQGAGELFF TGTGCCAGCAGTTTAGGACAGGGGGCCGGGGAGCTGTTTTTT
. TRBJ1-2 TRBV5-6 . CASSLGDTTYDGYTF TGTGCCAGCAGCTTGGGGGACACAACATACGATGGCTACACCTTC
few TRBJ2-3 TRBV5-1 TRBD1 CASSLVYTGTGATDTQYF TGCGCCAGCAGCTTGGTGTACACCGGGACAGGGGCAACAGATACGCAGTATTTT
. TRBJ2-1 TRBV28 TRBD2 CASSHTSGRSKSYNEQFF TGTGCCAGCAGCCATACTAGCGGGAGATCCAAGTCCTACAATGAGCAGTTCTTC
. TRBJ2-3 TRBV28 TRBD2 CASSGLAATDTQYF TGTGCCAGCAGTGGACTAGCGGCCACAGATACGCAGTATTTT
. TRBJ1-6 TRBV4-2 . CASSQSRVTYNSPLHF TGTGCCAGCAGCCAAAGCAGGGTCACCTATAATTCACCCCTCCACTTT
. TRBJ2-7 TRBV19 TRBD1 CASSHGTGGWYEQYF TGTGCCAGTAGTCACGGGACAGGGGGCTGGTACGAGCAGTACTTC
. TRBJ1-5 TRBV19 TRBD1 CASSWDRGHNQPQHF TGTGCCAGTAGTTGGGACAGGGGGCACAATCAGCCCCAGCATTTT
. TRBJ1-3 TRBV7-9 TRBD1 CASSLPSTGLLSGNTIYF TGTGCCAGCAGCTTACCCTCGACAGGGCTCCTCTCTGGAAACACCATATATTTT
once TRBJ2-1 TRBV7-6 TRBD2 CASSTSGRSNEQFF TGTGCCAGCAGCACTAGCGGGCGGAGCAATGAGCAGTTCTTC
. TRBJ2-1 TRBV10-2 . CASSESPGLASNEQFF TGCGCCAGCAGTGAGTCCCCGGGGCTAGCGAGCAATGAGCAGTTCTTC
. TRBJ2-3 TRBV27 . CASSPSGINTDTQYF TGTGCCAGCAGTCCCTCCGGGATTAACACAGATACGCAGTATTTT
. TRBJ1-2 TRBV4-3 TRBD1 CASSQDRPTGGYGYTF TGCGCCAGCAGCCAAGATCGTCCGACAGGGGGCTATGGCTACACCTTC
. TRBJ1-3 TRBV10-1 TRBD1 CASSESRGTGCCKVDTIYF TGCGCCAGCAGTGAGTCGAGGGGGACAGGATGTTGTAAGGTGGACACCATATATTTT
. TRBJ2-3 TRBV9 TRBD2 CASSVRSSGGSSTDTQYF TGTGCCAGCAGCGTCCGTTCTAGCGGGGGGTCTAGCACAGATACGCAGTATTTT
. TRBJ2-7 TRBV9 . CASSAGRSSYEQYF TGTGCCAGCAGCGCCGGTAGGAGCTCCTACGAGCAGTACTTC
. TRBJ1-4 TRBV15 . CATAEGGNEKLFF TGTGCCACAGCTGAAGGGGGTAATGAAAAACTGTTTTTT
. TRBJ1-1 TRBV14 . CASSPYRTLSHEAFF TGTGCCAGCAGCCCTTACAGGACCCTATCACATGAAGCTTTCTTT
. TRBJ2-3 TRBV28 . CASRTQGSTDTQYF TGTGCCAGCAGGACGCAGGGGTCCACAGATACGCAGTATTTT
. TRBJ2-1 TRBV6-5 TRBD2 CASSYSLLAGEQFF TGTGCCAGCAGTTACTCCCTACTAGCGGGTGAGCAGTTCTTC
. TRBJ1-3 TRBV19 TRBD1 CASSIVTRGRGNTIYF TGTGCCAGTAGTATAGTTACCAGGGGGCGCGGAAACACCATATATTTT
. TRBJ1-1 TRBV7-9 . CASSLRGTEAFF TGTGCCAGCAGCTTAAGGGGCACTGAAGCTTTCTTT
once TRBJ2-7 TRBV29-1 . CSVDTGSSYEQYF TGCAGCGTTGATACAGGGTCCTCCTACGAGCAGTACTTC
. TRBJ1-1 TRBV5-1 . CASSSGGEAFF TGCGCCAGCAGCTCGGGGGGGGAAGCTTTCTTT
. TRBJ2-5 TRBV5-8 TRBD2 CASTPDGGEETQYF TGTGCCAGCACCCCTGATGGGGGGGAGGAGACCCAGTACTTC
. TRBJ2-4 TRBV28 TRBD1 CASSWWDRAKNIQYF TGTGCCAGCAGTTGGTGGGACAGGGCCAAAAACATTCAGTACTTC
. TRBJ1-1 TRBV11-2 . CASSLGMNTEAFF TGTGCCAGCAGCTTAGGTATGAACACTGAAGCTTTCTTT
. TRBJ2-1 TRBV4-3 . CASSQDSGLARYNEQFF TGCGCCAGCAGCCAAGATAGCGGATTAGCTAGGTACAATGAGCAGTTCTTC
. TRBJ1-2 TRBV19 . CAASGAYGYTF TGTGCCGCCAGCGGGGCCTATGGCTACACCTTC
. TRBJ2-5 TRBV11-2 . CASSSTGDGETQYF TGTGCCAGCAGCTCCACGGGAGACGGAGAGACCCAGTACTTC